The 19 T cell receptor beta chains below were found in one sample sequenced in a study of Graves' ophthalmopathy and Graves' hyperthyroidism. TCR beta CDR3 regions were amplified from RNA transcripts. Following a first-round RT-PCR that used HTBI primers, a second-round multiplex PCR was carried out. In TCRdb, the multiplex PCR reads were re-called with MiXCR into one record per CDR3 protein. Seen here are roughly 610,000 distinct CDR3 sequences, 22% observed once, and the top ten hold around 6.5%. The sequenced sample was peripheral blood. Receptor source: a woman under 30 with stable Graves' hyperthyroidism. Some clones in this sample may be carry-over from other donors' samples.

CDR3 DNA sequence: TGTGCCTGGAGCGGCCGGGGGTGGAGCAATCAGCCCCAGCATTTT. Amino acid sequence: CAWSGRGWSNQPQHF. The chain links TRBV30 to TRBJ1-5, with a weak D call TRBD1 (5 bases). The V gene's germline CDR1 is GTSNPN and CDR2 SVGIG (reference sequence). The CDR3 contains 15 residues. The V end was cut by 3 bases, the J end by 1 base, with 13 bases between.

The rearrangement links TRBV20-1 to TRBJ1-5; unclear D gene. Trimming cost V 4 bases and J 5 bases, with 15 bases left between them. CDR1 DFQATT and CDR2 SNEGSKA come from the germline V gene (reference sequence). The CDR3 runs to 14 residues. CDR3 coding DNA: TGCAGTGCTAACTGGGCCGGTTCCGATCAGCCCCAGCATTTT. Residues: CSANWAGSDQPQHF.

This chain links TRBV28 with TRBJ2-7, with D uncertain. V lost 4 bases and J lost 7, with 11 bases in between. The CDR3 totals 12 residues. Germline-derived CDR1 and CDR2 are MDHEN and SYDVKM. CDR3 DNA sequence: TGTGCCAGCAGTTCCTTGAAGGGTGAGCAGTACTTC. It yields the protein CASSSLKGEQYF.

This clonotype was found a few times. In DNA form, the CDR3 reads TGCGCCAGCAGCCCAACATCGGACGTGAACACCGGGGAGCTGTTTTTT. Translating gives CASSPTSDVNTGELFF. V usage is TRBV4-1 and J usage is TRBJ2-2; D not certain. This CDR3 region has 16 residues. Germline V gives CDR1 MGHRA, CDR2 YSYEKL. Trimming left V 4 bases short and J 1 base short, with 13 bases between.

A word on this clonotype: Its ends do not fully match the called genes, so a read error is possible. The chain recombines TRBV6-2 or TRBV6-3 with TRBJ2-6; perhaps D is TRBD1 or TRBD2 (5 bases each). The CDR3 covers 15 residues. CDR1 and CDR2 (germline): MNHEY, SVGEGT. CDR3 DNA sequence: TGTGCCAGCAGTTCTCGGGTCTCCGGGGCCGACGTCCTGACTTTC. Amino acids: CASSSRVSGADVLTF.

Turning to this clonotype: This may stem from a read error, because a much larger clone lies one nucleotide away. This chain connects TRBV7-2 to TRBJ2-5; tentative D call: TRBD2 (5 bases). The V gene's germline CDR1 is SGHTA and CDR2 FQGNSA. The CDR3 length is 14 residues. The CDR3, as DNA: TGTGCCAGCAGCAGCGGTCCAGGAAAAGAGACCAAGTACTTC. Translated, it gives CASSSGPGKETKYF.

This clonotype was recorded at least ten times. The chain carries TRBV7-2 and TRBJ2-7; 8 nucleotides match TRBD2. Germline V gene data show CDR1 as SGHTA and CDR2 as FQGNSA. With 0 bases clipped from V and 1 base from J, the junction kept 5 bases outside the gene matches. The CDR3 is 16 residues long. CDR3 in DNA: TGTGCCAGCAGCTTAGCGCCTAGCGGGCTTTCCTACGAGCAGTACTTC. It translates to CASSLAPSGLSYEQYF.

The sample holds many counts of this clonotype. CDR3 bases: TGCGCCAGCAGCCAAACATCGACAGGGGACTACTATGGCTACACCTTC. Residues: CASSQTSTGDYYGYTF. This sequence joins TRBV4-1 and TRBJ1-2, with 8 bases fitting TRBD1. This CDR3 is 16 amino acids long. With V trimmed by 2 bases and J by 3 bases, 8 bases remained unmatched. CDR1 is MGHRA and CDR2 is YSYEKL in the germline V gene.

This clonotype was observed a few times. The chain links TRBV29-1 to TRBJ2-7, with 9 bases identical to TRBD2. The CDR3 consists of 14 residues. The germline V gene has CDR1 SQVTM and CDR2 ANQGSEA. With V trimmed by 4 bases and J by 7 bases, 11 bases remained unmatched. CDR3 region: CSVASGTLQGEQYF. The CDR3, as DNA: TGCAGCGTTGCTAGCGGGACCCTCCAGGGGGAGCAGTACTTC.

This clonotype was recorded many times. The chain carries TRBV6-1 and TRBJ2-2; D gene unclear. Deletions cut 6 bases from V and 6 bases from J, with 8 bases between. The germline gives CDR1 MNHNS, CDR2 SASEGT. This CDR3 is built from 12 residues. DNA of the CDR3: TGTGCCAGCAGAACGGCGGCCGGGGAGCTGTTTTTT. Protein product: CASRTAAGELFF.

A word on this clonotype: An end of the junction differs from the germline gene, which may be a read error. The chain is built from TRBV27 and TRBJ2-4; D unresolved. In germline, CDR1 is MNHEY, CDR2 SMNVEV (reference sequence). The CDR3 contains 12 residues. The CDR3 nucleotides read TGTGCCAGCAGTGCCTTCAAAAACATTAAGTACTTC. Amino acids: CASSAFKNIKYF.

This clonotype was detected ten times or more. The chain recombines TRBV29-1 with TRBJ2-7, with D perhaps being TRBD1 or TRBD2 (7 bases each). Trimming pared 4 bases from V and 4 bases from J, leaving 17 bases between. The CDR3 consists of 14 residues. Germline loops: CDR1 SQVTM, CDR2 ANQGSEA. DNA of the CDR3: TGCAGCGTTGGAATCGGCAGGGGGGGTTACGAGCAGTACTTC. Translation gives CSVGIGRGGYEQYF.

The gene calls are TRBV20-1 and TRBJ1-1; D might be TRBD1 (5 bases). The V end lost 5 bases, the J end lost 0 bases, and 13 bases lay between the germline ends. This CDR3 is built from 14 residues. Germline V gives CDR1 DFQATT, CDR2 SNEGSKA (reference sequence). CDR3 protein: CSAGPGTLNTEAFF. DNA of the CDR3: TGCAGTGCTGGACCCGGGACCCTGAACACTGAAGCTTTCTTT.

This clonotype was observed at least ten times. This rearrangement joins TRBV19 to TRBJ1-2; 8 bases line up with TRBD1. The CDR3 is 16 residues long. Germline V gene sequence: CDR1 LNHDA, CDR2 SQIVND (reference sequence). V shed 10 bases and J 4 bases; nucleotides not matched to a gene: 17. The CDR3 is CATTSSGQGLGYGYTF. The CDR3 region has the DNA TGTGCCACCACGTCGAGCGGACAGGGTCTCGGCTATGGCTACACCTTC.

Ten or more counts support this clonotype. This chain connects TRBV5-1 to TRBJ1-1, with a tentative D call TRBD1 (5 bases). This CDR3 is built from 14 residues. The V end was cut by 6 bases, the J end by 1 base, with 13 bases between. CDR1 is SGHRS, CDR2 YFSETQ, per germline. The CDR3 reads CASTSDTPNTEAFF. The CDR3 bases are TGCGCCAGCACCTCGGACACACCGAACACTGAAGCTTTCTTT. Filled out from reference TRBV5-1 and TRBJ1-1, the complete variable domain reads KAGVTQTPRYLIKTRGQQVTLSCSPISGHRSVSWYQQTPGQGLQFLFEYFSETQRNKGNFPGRFSGRQFSNSRSEMNVSTLELGDSALYLCASTSDTPNTEAFFGQGTRLTVV.

At least ten counts were recorded for this clonotype. V usage is TRBV2 and J usage is TRBJ1-5; 9 nucleotides align to TRBD1. This CDR3 is 15 amino acids long. Germline loops: CDR1 SNHLY, CDR2 FYNNEI. Trimming at V came to 5 bases and at J to 7 bases, leaving 9 bases not matched to a gene. The CDR3 nucleotides are TGTGCCAGCAGTATAGGGACAGGGACTAGCCAGCCCCAGCATTTT. Amino acid sequence: CASSIGTGTSQPQHF.

This clonotype was observed many times. The chain couples TRBV15 to TRBJ2-7; D ambiguous. CDR1 and CDR2 from the germline V gene are LNHNV and YYDKDF (reference sequence). The CDR3 loop spans 15 amino acids. V lost 0 bases and J 1 base, leaving 10 bases between the germline ends. As DNA, the CDR3 is TGTGCCACCAGCAGAGATCTTATGGATTCCTACGAGCAGTACTTC. Amino acids: CATSRDLMDSYEQYF. Full variable domain (rest looked up from reference TRBV15 and TRBJ2-7): DAMVIQNPRYQVTQFGKPVTLSCSQTLNHNVMYWYQQKSSQAPKLLFHYYDKDFNNEADTPDNFQSRRPNTSFCFLDIRSPGLGDTAMYLCATSRDLMDSYEQYFGPGTRLTVT.

This clonotype was seen ten or more times. The rearrangement joins TRBV5-1 to TRBJ1-6, with 8 bases identical to TRBD1. Trimming took 2 bases from V and 8 from J; bases not matched to a gene: 3. Germline-derived CDR1 and CDR2 are SGHRS and YFSETQ. The CDR3 consists of 14 residues. DNA of the CDR3: TGCGCCAGCAGCTTCCAGGGGGCAGATTCACCCCTCCACTTT. This encodes CASSFQGADSPLHF.

This clonotype came up many times. The J gene is TRBJ2-7, the V gene TRBV29-1; no definite D call. V lost 4 bases and J 0 bases, leaving 10 bases between the germline ends. This CDR3 contains 13 residues. Germline V CDR1 and CDR2: SQVTM, ANQGSEA. CDR3 sequence (DNA): TGCAGCGTTGCGGCGGCCGACTCCTACGAGCAGTACTTC. It encodes CSVAAADSYEQYF.